This TCR beta chain stems from a study of technical replicates of blood from a handful of donors. Sequenced by immunoSEQ multiplex PCR; TCRdb stores in-frame clones only, minus some. The sample has 80,000 to 85,000 clones, around nine tenths seen once. The CDR3 is 11 amino acids. CDR1 and CDR2 from the germline V gene are SQVTM and ANQGSEA. The V and J ends lost 4 bases and 7 bases respectively, with 10 bases between them. The gene calls are TRBV29-1 and TRBJ1-2, with unresolved D. The TCR was taken from a human donor in good health. Input material: T cells isolated from PBMCs. CDR3 nucleotide sequence: TGCAGCGTTGTCCCTAACGCTGGCTACACCTTC. The encoded protein is CSVVPNAGYTF.